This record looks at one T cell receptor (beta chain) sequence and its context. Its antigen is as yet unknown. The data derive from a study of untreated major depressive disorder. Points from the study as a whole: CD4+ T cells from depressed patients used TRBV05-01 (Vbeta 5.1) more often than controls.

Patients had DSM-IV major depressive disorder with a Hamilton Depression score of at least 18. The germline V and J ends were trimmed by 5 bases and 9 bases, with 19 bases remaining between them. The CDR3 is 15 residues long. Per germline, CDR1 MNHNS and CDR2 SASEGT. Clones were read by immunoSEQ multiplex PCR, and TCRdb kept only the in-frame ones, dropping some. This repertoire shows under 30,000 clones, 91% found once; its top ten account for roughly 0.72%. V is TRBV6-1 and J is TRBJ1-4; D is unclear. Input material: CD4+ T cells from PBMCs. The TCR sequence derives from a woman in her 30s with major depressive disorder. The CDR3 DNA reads TGTGCCAGCAGTCCTCCACGGTTAATGGGTAAAAAACTGTTTTTT. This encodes CASSPPRLMGKKLFF.